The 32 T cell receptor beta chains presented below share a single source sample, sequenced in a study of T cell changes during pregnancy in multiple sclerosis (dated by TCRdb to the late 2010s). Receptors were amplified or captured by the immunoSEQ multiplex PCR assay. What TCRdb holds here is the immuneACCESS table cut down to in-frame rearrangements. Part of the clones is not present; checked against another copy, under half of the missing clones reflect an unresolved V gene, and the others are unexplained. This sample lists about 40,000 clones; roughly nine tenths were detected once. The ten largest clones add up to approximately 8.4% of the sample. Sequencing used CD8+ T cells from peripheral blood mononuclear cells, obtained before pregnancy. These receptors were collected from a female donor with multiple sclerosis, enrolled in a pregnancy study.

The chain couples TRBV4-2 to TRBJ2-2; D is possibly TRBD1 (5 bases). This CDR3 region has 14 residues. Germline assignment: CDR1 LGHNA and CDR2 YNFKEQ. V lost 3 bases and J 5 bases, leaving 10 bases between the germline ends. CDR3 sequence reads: CASSHLRDTGELFF. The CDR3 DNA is TGTGCCAGCAGCCACCTCAGGGATACCGGGGAGCTGTTTTTT.

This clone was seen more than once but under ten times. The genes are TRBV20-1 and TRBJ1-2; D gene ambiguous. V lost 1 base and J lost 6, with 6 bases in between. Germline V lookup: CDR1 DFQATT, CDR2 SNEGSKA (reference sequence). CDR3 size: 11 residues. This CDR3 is CSARVVDGYTF. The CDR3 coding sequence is TGCAGTGCTAGAGTAGTGGATGGCTACACCTTC.

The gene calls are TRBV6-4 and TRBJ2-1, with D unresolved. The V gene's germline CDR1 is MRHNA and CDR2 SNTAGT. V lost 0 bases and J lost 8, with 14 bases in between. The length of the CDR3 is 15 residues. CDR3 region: CASSDSFLSVDEQFF. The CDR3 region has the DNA TGTGCCAGCAGTGACTCTTTCCTTTCGGTCGATGAGCAGTTCTTC.

The CDR3 sequence: CASSMGLAGVGDTQYF. The CDR3 DNA is TGTGCCAGCAGCATGGGACTAGCGGGAGTTGGAGATACGCAGTATTTT. The rearrangement links TRBV5-4 to TRBJ2-3, with TRBD2 identical over 14 bases. CDR1 is SGHNT, CDR2 YYREEE, per germline (reference sequence). J lost 5 bases, V lost 4 bases, and 6 bases had no gene match. The CDR3 totals 16 residues.

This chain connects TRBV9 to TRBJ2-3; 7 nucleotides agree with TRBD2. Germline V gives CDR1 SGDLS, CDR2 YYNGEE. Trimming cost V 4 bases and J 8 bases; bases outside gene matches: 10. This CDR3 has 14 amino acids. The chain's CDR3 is CASSPDVGGSTQYF. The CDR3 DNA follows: TGTGCCAGCAGCCCTGACGTGGGGGGGAGTACGCAGTATTTT.

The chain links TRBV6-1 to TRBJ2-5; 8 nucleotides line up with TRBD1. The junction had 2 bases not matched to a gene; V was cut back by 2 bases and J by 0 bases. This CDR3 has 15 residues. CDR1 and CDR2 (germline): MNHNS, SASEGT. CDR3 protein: CASSELQGDQETQYF. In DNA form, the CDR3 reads TGTGCCAGCAGTGAACTACAGGGGGACCAAGAGACCCAGTACTTC.

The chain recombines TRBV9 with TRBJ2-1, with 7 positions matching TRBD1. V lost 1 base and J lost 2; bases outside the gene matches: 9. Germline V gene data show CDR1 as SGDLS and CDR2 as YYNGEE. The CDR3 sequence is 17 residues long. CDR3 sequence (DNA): TGTGCCAGCAGCGTATTCAGTGGGCAGGGGGCCTACAATGAGCAGTTCTTC. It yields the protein CASSVFSGQGAYNEQFF.

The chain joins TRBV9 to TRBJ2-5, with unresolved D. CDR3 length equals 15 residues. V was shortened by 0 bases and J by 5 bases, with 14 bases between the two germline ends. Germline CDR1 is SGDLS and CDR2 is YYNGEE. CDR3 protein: CASSVDVAFGETQYF. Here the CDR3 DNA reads TGTGCCAGCAGCGTAGATGTGGCCTTCGGGGAGACCCAGTACTTC.

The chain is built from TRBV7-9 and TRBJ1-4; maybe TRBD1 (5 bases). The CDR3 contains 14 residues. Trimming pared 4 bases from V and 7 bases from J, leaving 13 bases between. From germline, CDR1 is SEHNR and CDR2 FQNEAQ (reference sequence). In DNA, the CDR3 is TGTGCCAGCAGCTCGGAAGGAGGGGTTGAAAAACTGTTTTTT. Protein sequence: CASSSEGGVEKLFF. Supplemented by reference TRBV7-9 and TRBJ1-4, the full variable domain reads DTGVSQNPRHKITKRGQNVTFRCDPISEHNRLYWYRQTLGQGPEFLTYFQNEAQLEKSRLLSDRFSAERPKGSFSTLEIQRTEQGDSAMYLCASSSEGGVEKLFFGSGTQLSVL.

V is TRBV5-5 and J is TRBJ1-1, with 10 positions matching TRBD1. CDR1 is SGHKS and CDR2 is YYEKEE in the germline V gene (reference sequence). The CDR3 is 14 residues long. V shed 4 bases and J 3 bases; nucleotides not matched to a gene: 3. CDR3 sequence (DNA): TGTGCCAGCAGCCCGGGACAGGGGTACACTGAAGCTTTCTTT. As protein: CASSPGQGYTEAFF.

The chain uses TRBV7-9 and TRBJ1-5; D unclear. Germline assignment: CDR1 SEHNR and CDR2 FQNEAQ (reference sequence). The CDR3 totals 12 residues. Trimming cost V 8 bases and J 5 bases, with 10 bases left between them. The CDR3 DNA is TGTGCCAGCTCTACGGTCGATCAGCCCCAGCATTTT. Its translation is CASSTVDQPQHF.

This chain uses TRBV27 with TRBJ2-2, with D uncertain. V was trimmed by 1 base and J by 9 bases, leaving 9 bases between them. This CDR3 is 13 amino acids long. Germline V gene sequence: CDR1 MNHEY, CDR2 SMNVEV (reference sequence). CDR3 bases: TGTGCCAGCAGTTTATTCCCTACCCGGGAGCTGTTTTTT. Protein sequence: CASSLFPTRELFF.

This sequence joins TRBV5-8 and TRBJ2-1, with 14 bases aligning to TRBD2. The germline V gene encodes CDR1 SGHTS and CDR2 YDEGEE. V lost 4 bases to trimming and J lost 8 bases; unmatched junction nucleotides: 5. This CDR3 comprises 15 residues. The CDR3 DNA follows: TGTGCCAGCAGCGGGACTAGCGGGAGTGTGGATGAGCAGTTCTTC. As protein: CASSGTSGSVDEQFF.

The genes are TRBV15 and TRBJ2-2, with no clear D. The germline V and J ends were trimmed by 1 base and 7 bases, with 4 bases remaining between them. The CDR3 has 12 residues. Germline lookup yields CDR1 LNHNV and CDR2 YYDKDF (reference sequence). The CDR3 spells CATSRVNGELFF. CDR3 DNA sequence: TGTGCCACCAGCAGAGTAAACGGGGAGCTGTTTTTT.

DNA of the CDR3: TGTGCCAGCAGCTACAGGGATCGCACTGAAGCTTTCTTT. Its protein is CASSYRDRTEAFF. The chain recombines TRBV7-2 with TRBJ1-1; D perhaps matches TRBD1 (6 bases). CDR1 and CDR2 (germline): SGHTA, FQGNSA. The CDR3 totals 13 residues. V was cut by 4 bases and J by 4 bases, with 10 bases left in between.

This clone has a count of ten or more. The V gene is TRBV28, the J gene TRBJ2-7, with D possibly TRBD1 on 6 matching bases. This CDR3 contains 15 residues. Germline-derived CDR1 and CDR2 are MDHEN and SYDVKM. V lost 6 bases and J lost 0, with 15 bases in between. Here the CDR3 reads CASRVDRMSSYEQYF. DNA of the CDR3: TGTGCCAGCAGGGTAGACAGGATGAGCTCCTACGAGCAGTACTTC.

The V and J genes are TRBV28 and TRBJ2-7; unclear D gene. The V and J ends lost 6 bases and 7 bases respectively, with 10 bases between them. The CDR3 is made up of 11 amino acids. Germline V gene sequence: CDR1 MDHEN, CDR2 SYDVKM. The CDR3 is CASSGSREQYF. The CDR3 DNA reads TGTGCCAGCAGCGGTAGTCGGGAGCAGTACTTC.

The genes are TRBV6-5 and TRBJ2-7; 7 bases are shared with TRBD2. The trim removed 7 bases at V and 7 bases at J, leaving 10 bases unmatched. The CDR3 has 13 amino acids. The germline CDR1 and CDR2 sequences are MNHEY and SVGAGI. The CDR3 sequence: CASTPGRAVEQYF. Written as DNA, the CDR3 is TGTGCCAGCACCCCTGGGAGGGCGGTTGAGCAGTACTTC.

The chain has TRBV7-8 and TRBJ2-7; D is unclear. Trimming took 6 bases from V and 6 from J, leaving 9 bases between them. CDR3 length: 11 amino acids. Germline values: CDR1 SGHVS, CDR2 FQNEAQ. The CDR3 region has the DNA TGTGCCAGCAGTAGCCACCTCGAGCAGTACTTC. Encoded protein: CASSSHLEQYF.

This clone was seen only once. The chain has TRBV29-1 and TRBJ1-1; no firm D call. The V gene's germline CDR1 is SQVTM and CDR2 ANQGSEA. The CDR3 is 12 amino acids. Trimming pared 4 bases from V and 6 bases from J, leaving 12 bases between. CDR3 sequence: CSVGGVGPEAFF. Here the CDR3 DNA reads TGCAGCGTTGGCGGGGTCGGGCCTGAAGCTTTCTTT.

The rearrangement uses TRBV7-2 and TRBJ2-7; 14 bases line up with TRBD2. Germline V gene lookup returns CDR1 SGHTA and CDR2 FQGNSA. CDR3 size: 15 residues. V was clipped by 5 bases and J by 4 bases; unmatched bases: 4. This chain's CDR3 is CASSARTSGRYEQYF. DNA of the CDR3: TGTGCCAGCAGCGCGAGGACTAGCGGGAGGTACGAGCAGTACTTC.

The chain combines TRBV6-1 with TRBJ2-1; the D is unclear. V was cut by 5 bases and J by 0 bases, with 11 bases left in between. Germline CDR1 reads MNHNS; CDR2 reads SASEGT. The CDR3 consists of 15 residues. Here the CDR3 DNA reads TGTGCCAGCAGTTCCCCCTTTTACTCCTACAATGAGCAGTTCTTC. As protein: CASSSPFYSYNEQFF.

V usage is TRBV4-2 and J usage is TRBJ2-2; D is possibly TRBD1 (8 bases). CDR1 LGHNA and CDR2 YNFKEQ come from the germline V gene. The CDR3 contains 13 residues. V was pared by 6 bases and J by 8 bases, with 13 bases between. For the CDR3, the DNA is TGTGCCAGCAGAACAGGGGGGGCAGGGGAGCTGTTTTTT. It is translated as CASRTGGAGELFF.

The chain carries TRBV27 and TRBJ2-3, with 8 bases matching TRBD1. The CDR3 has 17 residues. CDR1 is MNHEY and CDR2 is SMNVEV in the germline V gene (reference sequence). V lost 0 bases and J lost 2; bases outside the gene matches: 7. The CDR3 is CASSLSTGALTTDTQYF. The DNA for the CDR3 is TGTGCCAGCAGTTTATCGACAGGGGCCCTGACCACAGATACGCAGTATTTT.

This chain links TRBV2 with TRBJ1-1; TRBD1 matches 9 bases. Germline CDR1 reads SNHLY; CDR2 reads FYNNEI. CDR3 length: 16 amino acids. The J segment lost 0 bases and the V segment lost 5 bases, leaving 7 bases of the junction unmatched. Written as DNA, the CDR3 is TGTGCCAGCAGTTTTCACCGGGACAGGGTGAACACTGAAGCTTTCTTT. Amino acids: CASSFHRDRVNTEAFF.

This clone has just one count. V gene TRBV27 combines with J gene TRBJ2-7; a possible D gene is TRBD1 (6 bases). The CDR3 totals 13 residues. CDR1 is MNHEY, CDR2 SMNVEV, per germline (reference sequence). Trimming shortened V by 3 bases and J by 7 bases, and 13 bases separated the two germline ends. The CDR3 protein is CASSFGPQGEQYF. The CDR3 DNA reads TGTGCCAGCAGTTTTGGTCCCCAGGGGGAGCAGTACTTC.

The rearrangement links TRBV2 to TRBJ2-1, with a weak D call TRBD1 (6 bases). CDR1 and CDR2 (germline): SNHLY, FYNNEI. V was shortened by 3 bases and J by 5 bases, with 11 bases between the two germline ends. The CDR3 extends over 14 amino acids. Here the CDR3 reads CASSDGQGNNEQFF. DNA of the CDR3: TGTGCCAGCAGTGATGGCCAGGGGAACAATGAGCAGTTCTTC.

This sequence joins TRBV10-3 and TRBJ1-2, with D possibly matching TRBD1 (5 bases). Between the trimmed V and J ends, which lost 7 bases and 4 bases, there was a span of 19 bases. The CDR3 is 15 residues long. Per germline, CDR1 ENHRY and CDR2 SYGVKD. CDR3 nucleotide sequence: TGTGCCATCAACACCGGGGGGGTCCGGTCCTATGGCTACACCTTC. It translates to CAINTGGVRSYGYTF.

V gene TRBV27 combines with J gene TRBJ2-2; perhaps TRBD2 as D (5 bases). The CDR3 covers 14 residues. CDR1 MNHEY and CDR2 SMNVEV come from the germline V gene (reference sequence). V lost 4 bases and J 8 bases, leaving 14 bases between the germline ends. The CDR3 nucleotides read TGTGCCAGCAGTTCGGGGTTACTCACTGGGGAGCTGTTTTTT. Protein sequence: CASSSGLLTGELFF.

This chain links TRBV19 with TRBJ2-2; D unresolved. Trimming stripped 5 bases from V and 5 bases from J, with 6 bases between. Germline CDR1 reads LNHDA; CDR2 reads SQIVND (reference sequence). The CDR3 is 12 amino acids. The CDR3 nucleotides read TGTGCCAGTAGTCTCAGGACCGGGGAGCTGTTTTTT. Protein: CASSLRTGELFF.

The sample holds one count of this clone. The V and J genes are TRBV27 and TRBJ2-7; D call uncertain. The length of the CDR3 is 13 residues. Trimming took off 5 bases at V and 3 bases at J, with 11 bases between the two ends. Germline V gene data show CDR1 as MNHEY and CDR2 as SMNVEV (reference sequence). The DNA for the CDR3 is TGTGCCAGCAGTCCGACTTTTATCTACGAGCAGTACTTC. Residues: CASSPTFIYEQYF.

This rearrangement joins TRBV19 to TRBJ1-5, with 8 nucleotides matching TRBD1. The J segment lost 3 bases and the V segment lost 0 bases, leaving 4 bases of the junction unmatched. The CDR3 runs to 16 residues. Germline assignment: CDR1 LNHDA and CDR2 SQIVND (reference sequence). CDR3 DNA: TGTGCCAGTAGTATAGATGGGACAGGCCCCAATCAGCCCCAGCATTTT. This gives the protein CASSIDGTGPNQPQHF.